This T cell receptor (beta chain) was captured by sequencing in a study of T cells after yellow fever vaccination. The V gene lost 6 bases and the J gene lost 6 bases, with 17 bases spanning the gap. The CDR3 sequence is 14 residues long. This clonotype was seen only a few times. Making TCR cDNA involved 5'RACE template switching, which added UMIs and a universal primer site. TCRdb used MiXCR to reprocess the 5' RACE reads, holding one entry per CDR3 protein. The profile shows about 340,000 distinct CDR3 sequences, around an eighth of them singletons. The rearrangement links TRBV12-3 or TRBV12-4 to TRBJ1-2, with D maybe TRBD1 (6 bases). This clonotype was obtained from a man between 18 and 29 years old who received the YFV17D yellow fever vaccine. Here the sequenced sample was CD4+ T cells sorted from PBMCs, taken 15 days after the yellow fever booster vaccination. CDR3 nucleotides: TGTGCCAGCAGCAAGGACAGCCTCGGAAATGGCTACACCTTC. Protein: CASSKDSLGNGYTF.